The TCR beta chain described here comes from a study of graft-versus-host responses after intestinal transplantation. Study context: Multivisceral, liver-intestinal, or isolated intestinal transplants were performed in recipients.

Some clones are missing from TCRdb's copy, which holds only in-frame ones; the method was immunoSEQ multiplex PCR. Here the sample spans roughly 9,600 clones, about 77% being singletons. CDR1 is SGHVS, CDR2 FQNEAQ, per germline. The CDR3 consists of 15 residues. Graft samples were processed, releasing intraepithelial and lamina propria lymphocytes. Notes on this clone: One base separates it from a far larger clone, so it is likely a read error.

The chain couples TRBV7-8 to TRBJ1-5; possible D gene TRBD1, 5 bases. The source was ileum tissue, collected around 450 days after intestinal transplantation. The sequence came from a human patient who received an intestinal transplant, so some T cells may come from the graft donor. The CDR3 DNA reads TGTGCCAGCAGCTACCTAGACAGTAGCAATCAGCTCCAGCATTTT. Protein sequence: CASSYLDSSNQLQHF.